The sequence of this T cell receptor (beta chain) was determined in a study of cytomegalovirus exposure and HLA in healthy donors. Background on the study: The platform used for the 120 or so validation repertoires matched that of the 666 first-cohort repertoires, a later analysis reported. Study-wide points: Rarity characterized most TCR sequences, yet some public TCRs appeared in many donors. First-cohort TCR clusters tended to co-occur in the roughly 130 validation repertoires, a later analysis found. Using the classifier, cytomegalovirus status was reportedly diagnosed with high specificity and sensitivity.

The table came from immunoSEQ multiplex PCR; TCRdb's copy has only in-frame clones and leaves some out. In the table there are about 200,000 clones, about nine tenths of which are singletons. Germline loops: CDR1 MNHEY, CDR2 SMNVEV (reference sequence). V shed 3 bases and J 4 bases; nucleotides not matched to a gene: 8. The CDR3 runs to 15 residues. A remark on this clone: The antigen is undetermined.

Source material: PBMCs. The rearrangement joins TRBV27 to TRBJ1-2, with 7 bases identical to TRBD1. The clonotype originates from a woman aged 18-29 years in good health and CMV-seropositive. CDR3 sequence reads: CASSFIRDSTYGYTF. CDR3 bases: TGTGCCAGCAGTTTTATCCGGGACAGCACCTATGGCTACACCTTC.